This paragraph reports one TCR beta chain. Individuals with ophthalmopathy presented a Clinical Activity Score of at least 3, a NOSPECS grade of at least 4 and a duration under 3 months. The data stem from a study of T cells in Graves' hyperthyroidism and ophthalmopathy. The germline CDR1 and CDR2 sequences are SEHNR and FQNEAQ (reference sequence). J was trimmed by 7 bases and V by 5 bases; bases with no gene match: 11. This CDR3 has 15 residues. What was amplified from RNA transcripts were TCR beta CDR3 regions. When the TCR CDR3 underwent first-round RT-PCR, the HTBI primer set was used. From the multiplex PCR reads, TCRdb called clonotypes with MiXCR, one entry per CDR3 protein. The sample shows about 380,000 distinct CDR3 sequences, approximately 18% of them seen only once.

Source material: blood. The TCR was taken from a man between 18 and 35 years old with Graves' ophthalmopathy. The genes are TRBV7-9 and TRBJ2-7, with TRBD2 matching over 10 bases. CDR3 coding DNA: TGTGCCAGCAGCCCTGGGACTAGCGCCACGAGGGAGCAGTACTTC. It yields the protein CASSPGTSATREQYF. Using reference TRBV7-9 and TRBJ2-7 for the parts outside the CDR3, the full variable domain is DTGVSQNPRHKITKRGQNVTFRCDPISEHNRLYWYRQTLGQGPEFLTYFQNEAQLEKSRLLSDRFSAERPKGSFSTLEIQRTEQGDSAMYLCASSPGTSATREQYFGPGTRLTVT.